A single sample gave rise to the 23 T cell receptor beta chains below, sequenced in a study of shared clonotypes between healthy human individuals. The assay was immunoSEQ multiplex PCR, and TCRdb's table has in-frame clones only and misses some. The repertoire holds approximately 1,000,000 clones, with approximately 80% as singletons. The sequenced material came from memory CD4+ T cells from PBMCs. Subset given: CD45RA-negative fraction. The receptor set was obtained from a man between 18 and 35 years old in good health. Some clones in this sample may be carry-over from other donors' samples.

The gene calls are TRBV29-1 and TRBJ2-1; possible D gene TRBD2, 6 bases. The V gene's germline CDR1 is SQVTM and CDR2 ANQGSEA. This CDR3 spans 18 amino acids. V was cut by 4 bases and J by 0 bases, with 22 bases left in between. The CDR3 loop is CSVGGDFQLKTSYNEQFF. CDR3 DNA: TGCAGCGTTGGCGGGGACTTCCAACTGAAAACCTCCTACAATGAGCAGTTCTTC.

The rearrangement joins TRBV15 to TRBJ2-1; perhaps TRBD2 as D (6 bases). CDR3 length equals 20 residues. V gave up 4 bases and J gave up 3 bases, with 28 bases separating them. Germline lookup yields CDR1 LNHNV and CDR2 YYDKDF (reference sequence). The CDR3 protein is CATSTSSGLGSPSNYNEQFF. The CDR3 DNA is TGTGCCACCAGCACCAGTTCAGGGCTCGGGAGCCCATCAAACTACAATGAGCAGTTCTTC.

This chain uses TRBV30 with TRBJ1-5; 12 nucleotides match TRBD1. V gave up 1 base and J gave up 3 bases; unmatched junction bases: 10. CDR3 size: 18 residues. CDR1 is GTSNPN, CDR2 SVGIG, per germline (reference sequence). CDR3 sequence reads: CAWSAGTGGLGANQPQHF. Here the CDR3 DNA reads TGTGCCTGGAGTGCCGGGACAGGGGGCCTGGGGGCCAATCAGCCCCAGCATTTT.

This clone has just a few counts. This CDR3 is CASSAQSTGDSTDTQYF. CDR3 in DNA: TGTGCCAGCAGTGCCCAATCGACAGGGGATAGCACAGATACGCAGTATTTT. J is TRBJ2-3 and V is TRBV28, with 8 bases aligning to TRBD1. The CDR3 sequence is 17 residues long. The germline gives CDR1 MDHEN, CDR2 SYDVKM. The V gene end was trimmed by 5 bases and the J gene end by 0 bases; junction bases not matched to a gene: 10.

The sample holds a few counts of this clone. The rearrangement uses TRBV5-1 and TRBJ2-2, with 7 bases identical to TRBD2. The CDR3 extends over 14 amino acids. Germline lookup yields CDR1 SGHRS and CDR2 YFSETQ. J gave up 8 bases and V 2 bases, and 6 bases lay outside the gene matches. Written as DNA, the CDR3 is TGCGCCAGCAGCTTACTAGCGACGGCAGGGGAGCTGTTTTTT. This translates into CASSLLATAGELFF.

The rearrangement links TRBV20-1 to TRBJ2-1; TRBD2 aligns across 8 bases. This CDR3 has 11 amino acids. Germline CDR1 is DFQATT and CDR2 is SNEGSKA (reference sequence). Trimming cost V 7 bases and J 5 bases; bases outside gene matches: 1. The CDR3 sequence: CSGGRNNEQFF. The CDR3 DNA follows: TGCAGTGGCGGGAGGAACAATGAGCAGTTCTTC.

The chain carries TRBV6-6 and TRBJ1-2; 7 bases are a match to TRBD1. CDR3 length: 15 amino acids. Looked up from germline, CDR1 is MNHNY and CDR2 is SVGAGI (reference sequence). J gave up 1 base and V 7 bases, and 9 bases lay outside the gene matches. Written as DNA, the CDR3 is TGTGCCAGCACCCTCAGGGACAGACTTAACTATGGCTACACCTTC. Protein sequence: CASTLRDRLNYGYTF.

This sequence joins TRBV6-5 and TRBJ1-5; D is perhaps TRBD1 (5 bases). This CDR3 comprises 14 residues. V lost 7 bases to trimming and J lost 6 bases, with 16 bases between them. CDR1 and CDR2 (germline): MNHEY, SVGAGI. Written as DNA, the CDR3 is TGTGCCAGCATGGGGACCGGGGGGGGTCAGCCCCAGCATTTT. Translated: CASMGTGGGQPQHF.

The chain combines TRBV9 with TRBJ2-3; D might be TRBD2 (6 bases). This CDR3 contains 15 residues. Germline V gene data show CDR1 as SGDLS and CDR2 as YYNGEE. V gave up 4 bases and J gave up 2 bases, with 14 bases separating them. CDR3 residues: CASSPFSGATDTQYF. CDR3 nucleotide sequence: TGTGCCAGCAGCCCGTTTTCGGGAGCCACAGATACGCAGTATTTT.

The chain uses TRBV28 and TRBJ2-2; D might be TRBD1 or TRBD2, each matching 5 bases. Germline CDR1 and CDR2: MDHEN and SYDVKM. CDR3 size: 13 residues. The V gene lost 7 bases and the J gene lost 9 bases, with 15 bases spanning the gap. The CDR3 loop is CASTGLPTWELFF. The CDR3, as DNA: TGTGCCAGCACGGGGCTACCTACCTGGGAGCTGTTTTTT.

The chain has TRBV4-3 and TRBJ1-2, with D possibly TRBD1 on 6 matching bases. The CDR3 is made up of 15 amino acids. V was clipped by 0 bases and J by 8 bases, with 16 bases between them. Germline loops: CDR1 LGHNA, CDR2 YSLEER. DNA of the CDR3: TGCGCCAGCAGCCAAGACTACAGGGACTTAAGGGGCTACACCTTC. Amino acid sequence: CASSQDYRDLRGYTF.

The V call is TRBV11-2, the J call TRBJ2-7, with D unclear. Trimming pared 7 bases from V and 5 bases from J, leaving 21 bases between. Germline values: CDR1 SGHAT, CDR2 FQNNGV. CDR3 length: 15 residues. The CDR3 region has the DNA TGTGCCAGCATCCCTACCCCATTCTATTCTGACGAGCAGTACTTC. Translated, it gives CASIPTPFYSDEQYF.

J is TRBJ2-5 and V is TRBV7-3; tentative D call: TRBD2 (6 bases). This CDR3 comprises 13 residues. Germline loops: CDR1 SGHTA, CDR2 FQGTGA. Trimming took off 4 bases at V and 7 bases at J, with 13 bases between the two ends. CDR3 amino acids: CASSSTSGGTQYF. The CDR3 DNA follows: TGTGCCAGCAGCTCCACCTCCGGGGGGACCCAGTACTTC.

The chain employs TRBV19 and TRBJ2-1, with 7 bases lining up with TRBD2. J lost 5 bases, V lost 7 bases, and 8 bases had no gene match. Per the germline V gene, CDR1 is LNHDA and CDR2 is SQIVND (reference sequence). This CDR3 spans 14 amino acids. Here the CDR3 DNA reads TGTGCCAGTACCCTGGGGAGGGGAGACAATGAGCAGTTCTTC. This sequence encodes CASTLGRGDNEQFF.

The chain combines TRBV28 with TRBJ2-3; D is undetermined. V lost 4 bases and J lost 8, with 10 bases in between. The CDR3 covers 12 residues. Germline CDR1 MDHEN, CDR2 SYDVKM. The DNA for the CDR3 is TGTGCCAGCAGTTCCTCCGGGTTTACGCAGTATTTT. As protein: CASSSSGFTQYF.

This chain joins TRBV5-1 and TRBJ2-7; 7 nucleotides line up with TRBD1. The germline CDR1 and CDR2 sequences are SGHRS and YFSETQ. There are 14 residues in the CDR3. V lost 4 bases and J lost 6; bases outside the gene matches: 10. The CDR3 region has the DNA TGCGCCAGCAGCCCCCGACAGGGTCCAAGCGAGCAGTACTTC. Its translation: CASSPRQGPSEQYF.

This clone appeared once. The chain uses TRBV7-9 and TRBJ2-1, with TRBD1 matching over 10 bases. Germline V gene data show CDR1 as SEHNR and CDR2 as FQNEAQ (reference sequence). CDR3 length: 17 amino acids. J was trimmed by 5 bases and V by 1 base; bases with no gene match: 8. The CDR3 DNA reads TGTGCCAGCAGCTTAGTAGCGGGACAGGGGTCCCACAATGAGCAGTTCTTC. Encoded protein: CASSLVAGQGSHNEQFF.

The chain uses TRBV6-5 and TRBJ2-1; TRBD2 is a possible D gene (6 bases). V shed 6 bases and J shed 4 bases, with 16 bases lying between them. The CDR3 extends over 15 amino acids. Germline V CDR1 and CDR2: MNHEY, SVGAGI. The CDR3 here is CASSTRVGGYNEQFF. The CDR3 DNA is TGTGCCAGCAGCACCCGGGTGGGGGGTTACAATGAGCAGTTCTTC.

This clone was found once. The rearrangement links TRBV9 to TRBJ1-1; D unclear. This CDR3 has 13 residues. Germline assignment: CDR1 SGDLS and CDR2 YYNGEE. V was shortened by 3 bases and J by 4 bases, with 10 bases between the two germline ends. For the CDR3, the DNA is TGTGCCAGCAGCGCCAACCTGGGCACTGAAGCTTTCTTT. Protein sequence: CASSANLGTEAFF.

The chain is built from TRBV6-1 and TRBJ1-1; D is uncertain. V lost 7 bases, J lost 0 bases, and 12 bases lay in between. The length of the CDR3 is 14 residues. Per the germline V gene, CDR1 is MNHNS and CDR2 is SASEGT. CDR3 in DNA: TGTGCCAGCAATTTGGAGGACCTGAACACTGAAGCTTTCTTT. Translation gives CASNLEDLNTEAFF.

This sequence joins TRBV2 and TRBJ2-7; TRBD1 agrees at 10 bases. The V gene end was trimmed by 7 bases and the J gene end by 3 bases; junction bases not matched to a gene: 6. Germline V gene sequence: CDR1 SNHLY, CDR2 FYNNEI. The CDR3 has 14 residues. The CDR3: CASNEGQGHYEQYF. In DNA, the CDR3 is TGTGCCAGCAATGAGGGACAGGGGCACTACGAGCAGTACTTC.

The chain recombines TRBV5-1 with TRBJ2-1, with D uncertain. Trimming stripped 4 bases from V and 11 bases from J, with 13 bases between. Germline loops: CDR1 SGHRS, CDR2 YFSETQ. The CDR3 loop spans 12 amino acids. CDR3 DNA sequence: TGCGCCAGCAGCCTAGGGTTGTCCCAGCAGTTCTTC. It yields the protein CASSLGLSQQFF.

The chain couples TRBV6-1 to TRBJ2-7; D is unresolved. V was pared by 1 base and J by 2 bases, with 9 bases between. Germline V gene data show CDR1 as MNHNS and CDR2 as SASEGT. CDR3 length equals 14 residues. The CDR3 loop is CASSEVAATYEQYF. In DNA, the CDR3 is TGTGCCAGCAGTGAAGTGGCGGCGACCTACGAGCAGTACTTC.